The sequence of this T cell receptor beta chain was determined in a study of technical replicates of blood from a handful of donors. This clone was observed a handful of times. The CDR3 contains 13 residues. CDR1 SQVTM and CDR2 ANQGSEA come from the germline V gene. V shed 7 bases and J 0 bases; nucleotides not matched to a gene: 5. This table comes from immunoSEQ multiplex PCR, and its TCRdb copy is limited to in-frame clones, with some not included. The top ten clones hold under 6.5% of a sample with tens of thousands of clones, about 87% of them seen once. V usage is TRBV29-1 and J usage is TRBJ1-1, with 7 bases aligning to TRBD1. This sequence was found in a human donor in good health. Some clones in this sample may be carry-over from other donors' samples. Sample: PBMCs. Here the CDR3 DNA reads TGCAGCGCCGAGGGACAGTTGAACACTGAAGCTTTCTTT. Translated: CSAEGQLNTEAFF.